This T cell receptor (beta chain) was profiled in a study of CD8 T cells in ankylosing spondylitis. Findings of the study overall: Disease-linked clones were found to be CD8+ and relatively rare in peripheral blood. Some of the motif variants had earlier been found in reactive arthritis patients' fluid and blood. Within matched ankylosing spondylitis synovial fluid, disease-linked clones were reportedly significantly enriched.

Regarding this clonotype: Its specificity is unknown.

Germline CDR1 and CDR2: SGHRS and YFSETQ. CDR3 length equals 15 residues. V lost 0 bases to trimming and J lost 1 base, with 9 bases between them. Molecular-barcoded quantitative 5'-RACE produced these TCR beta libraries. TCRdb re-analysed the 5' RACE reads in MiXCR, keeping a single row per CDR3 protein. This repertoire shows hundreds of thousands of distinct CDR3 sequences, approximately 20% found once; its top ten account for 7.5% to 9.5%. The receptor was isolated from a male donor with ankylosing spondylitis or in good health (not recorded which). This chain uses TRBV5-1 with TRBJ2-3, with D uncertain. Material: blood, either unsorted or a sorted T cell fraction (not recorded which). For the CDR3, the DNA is TGCGCCAGCAGCTTGGCAAGTAGGGGCACAGATACGCAGTATTTT. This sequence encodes CASSLASRGTDTQYF.